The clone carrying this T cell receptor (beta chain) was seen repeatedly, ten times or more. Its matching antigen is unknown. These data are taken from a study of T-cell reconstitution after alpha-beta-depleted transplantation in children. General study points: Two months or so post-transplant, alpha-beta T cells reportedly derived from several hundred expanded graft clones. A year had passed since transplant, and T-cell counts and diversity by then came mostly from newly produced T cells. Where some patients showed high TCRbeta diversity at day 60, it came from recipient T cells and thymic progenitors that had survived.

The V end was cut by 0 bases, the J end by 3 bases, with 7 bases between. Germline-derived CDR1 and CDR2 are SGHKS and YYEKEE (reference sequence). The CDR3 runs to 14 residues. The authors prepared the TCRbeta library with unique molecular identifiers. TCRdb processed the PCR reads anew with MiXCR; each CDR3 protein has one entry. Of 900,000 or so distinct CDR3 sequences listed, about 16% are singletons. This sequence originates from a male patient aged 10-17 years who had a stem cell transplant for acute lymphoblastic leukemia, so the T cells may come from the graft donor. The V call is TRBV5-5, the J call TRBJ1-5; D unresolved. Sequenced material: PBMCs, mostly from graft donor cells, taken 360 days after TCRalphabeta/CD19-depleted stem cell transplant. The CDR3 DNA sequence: TGTGCCAGCAGCTTGGATTCATTCAATCAGCCCCAGCATTTT. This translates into CASSLDSFNQPQHF. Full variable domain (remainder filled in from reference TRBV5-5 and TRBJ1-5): DAGVTQSPTHLIKTRGQQVTLRCSPISGHKSVSWYQQVLGQGPQFIFQYYEKEERGRGNFPDRFSARQFPNYSSELNVNALLLGDSALYLCASSLDSFNQPQHFGDGTRLSIL.